A single sample gave rise to the 24 T cell receptor beta chains below, sequenced in a study of T-cell reconstitution after alpha-beta-depleted transplantation in children. Construction of the TCRbeta library involved unique molecular identifiers. TCRdb redid the calling of the PCR reads with MiXCR, one entry per CDR3 protein. The profile shows 150,000 to 200,000 distinct CDR3 sequences, 13% to 15% of them singletons. The specimen was PBMCs from the stem cell graft donor, collected from the stem cell graft. These receptor sequences come from a human donor who donated a stem cell graft to a child with acute lymphoblastic leukemia.

This clonotype was picked up many times. The chain employs TRBV7-8 and TRBJ2-1, with 8 bases aligning to TRBD2. In germline, CDR1 is SGHVS, CDR2 FQNEAQ. This CDR3 has 19 amino acids. Losses at the gene ends were 1 base for V and 4 bases for J; bases not matched to a gene: 15. The CDR3 region is CASSLGATPRTSRYNEQFF. The CDR3 DNA reads TGTGCCAGCAGCTTAGGCGCTACACCTCGGACTAGCCGTTACAATGAGCAGTTCTTC.

This clonotype was counted ten times or more. The V gene is TRBV20-1, the J gene TRBJ2-1; 14 nucleotides agree with TRBD2. The CDR3 runs to 14 residues. Germline V gene sequence: CDR1 DFQATT, CDR2 SNEGSKA (reference sequence). Trimming at V came to 5 bases and at J to 7 bases, leaving 4 bases not matched to a gene. The CDR3 sequence is CSALRTSGGNEQFF. DNA for the CDR3: TGCAGTGCTCTTAGGACTAGCGGGGGGAATGAGCAGTTCTTC.

Ten or more counts support this clonotype. This chain uses TRBV4-1 with TRBJ2-1; D gene uncertain. The germline V and J ends were trimmed by 0 bases and 9 bases, with 12 bases remaining between them. This CDR3 has 14 residues. The germline V gene has CDR1 MGHRA and CDR2 YSYEKL. The CDR3, as DNA: TGCGCCAGCAGCCAAGATATTAGGCTGAGTGAGCAGTTCTTC. Protein product: CASSQDIRLSEQFF.

This clonotype was counted ten times or more. The CDR3 coding sequence is TGTGCCAGCTCACCACCGAGGTTTGAGGGGACAAACACTGAAGCTTTCTTT. It translates to CASSPPRFEGTNTEAFF. The chain couples TRBV18 to TRBJ1-1, with a tentative D call TRBD1 (6 bases). This CDR3 comprises 17 residues. V lost 0 bases to trimming and J lost 2 bases, with 16 bases between them. CDR1 and CDR2 (germline): KGHSH, LQKENI.

The J gene is TRBJ2-5, the V gene TRBV5-6, with 7 nucleotides matching TRBD1. Germline V gene lookup returns CDR1 SGHDT and CDR2 YYEEEE. J lost 5 bases, V lost 4 bases, and 5 bases had no gene match. The CDR3 has 13 amino acids. The CDR3 is CASSPTGRETQYF. CDR3 DNA sequence: TGTGCCAGCAGCCCGACAGGGCGGGAGACCCAGTACTTC.

A word on this clonotype: The junction and the germline gene differ at one end; a read error may be behind it. The chain couples TRBV20-1 to TRBJ2-3; D unclear. The germline gives CDR1 DFQATT, CDR2 SNEGSKA (reference sequence). The CDR3 contains 14 residues. This CDR3 reads CSASDVSGADTEYF. In DNA form, the CDR3 reads TGCAGTGCTTCGGACGTATCGGGTGCAGATACGGAGTATTTT.

V and J are TRBV20-1 and TRBJ2-7; possible D gene TRBD2, 5 bases. Trimming left V 3 bases short and J 2 bases short, with 17 bases between. The germline V gene encodes CDR1 DFQATT and CDR2 SNEGSKA (reference sequence). The CDR3 runs to 15 residues. CDR3 coding DNA: TGCAGTGCTAGTGAGGGCCGAGAGGATCCCTACGAGCAGTACTTC. The encoded protein is CSASEGREDPYEQYF.

In its sample, this clonotype was seen many times. This sequence joins TRBV20-1 and TRBJ1-1, with TRBD1 identical over 7 bases. Trimming at V came to 6 bases and at J to 3 bases, leaving 13 bases not matched to a gene. This CDR3 region has 15 residues. Germline V gene data show CDR1 as DFQATT and CDR2 as SNEGSKA (reference sequence). The CDR3 sequence: CSALYRQGFYTEAFF. CDR3 DNA sequence: TGCAGTGCCCTCTACCGACAGGGATTTTACACTGAAGCTTTCTTT.

This clonotype was picked up many times. The chain uses TRBV28 and TRBJ1-2, with TRBD1 as a possible D gene (6 bases). Germline loops: CDR1 MDHEN, CDR2 SYDVKM. This CDR3 is built from 14 residues. Trimming took 6 bases from V and 4 from J, leaving 15 bases between them. The CDR3: CASSLPGQFYGYTF. CDR3 DNA: TGTGCCAGCAGCTTACCCGGACAGTTCTATGGCTACACCTTC.

This clonotype was counted once. This chain connects TRBV29-1 to TRBJ2-2; no firm D call. V gave up 6 bases and J gave up 7 bases, with 21 bases separating them. Germline V gives CDR1 SQVTM, CDR2 ANQGSEA. The CDR3 spans 15 residues. The CDR3 loop is CSVGSGQQKHGELFF. Written as DNA, the CDR3 is TGCAGCGTCGGATCCGGCCAACAGAAGCACGGGGAGCTGTTTTTT.

This clonotype was observed many times. This chain links TRBV5-6 with TRBJ2-7, with 8 bases matching TRBD2. The germline V gene has CDR1 SGHDT and CDR2 YYEEEE. The CDR3 runs to 16 residues. The V and J ends lost 0 bases and 0 bases, in that order; junction bases with no gene match: 5. The CDR3 coding sequence is TGTGCCAGCAGCTTGGCCAAAGCGGGAGACTCCTACGAGCAGTACTTC. Encoded protein: CASSLAKAGDSYEQYF.

This clonotype was seen ten or more times. The genes are TRBV5-1 and TRBJ2-3; 7 bases fit TRBD2. The CDR3 consists of 15 residues. The junction had 6 bases not matched to a gene; V was cut back by 4 bases and J by 1 base. Germline CDR1 is SGHRS and CDR2 is YFSETQ. The CDR3 DNA sequence: TGCGCCAGCAGCCGGTCCACTAGCGGCACAGATACGCAGTATTTT. Residues: CASSRSTSGTDTQYF. The whole variable domain, remainder taken from reference TRBV5-1 and TRBJ2-3, is KAGVTQTPRYLIKTRGQQVTLSCSPISGHRSVSWYQQTPGQGLQFLFEYFSETQRNKGNFPGRFSGRQFSNSRSEMNVSTLELGDSALYLCASSRSTSGTDTQYFGPGTRLTVL.

This clonotype was seen at least ten times. The rearrangement uses TRBV12-3 or TRBV12-4 and TRBJ1-3; D perhaps matches TRBD1 (6 bases). Trimming left V 3 bases short and J 4 bases short, with 19 bases between. This CDR3 is 17 amino acids long. The DNA for the CDR3 is TGTGCCAGCAGTTTGCAGGGGTTGGCGGGGTCAGGAAACACCATATATTTT. Translating it yields CASSLQGLAGSGNTIYF.

This clonotype was observed many times. The gene calls are TRBV5-1 and TRBJ2-1, with TRBD2 matching 11 bases. The germline V gene encodes CDR1 SGHRS and CDR2 YFSETQ. The junction had 8 bases not matched to a gene; V was cut back by 4 bases and J by 5 bases. This CDR3 has 16 amino acids. The CDR3 nucleotides are TGCGCCAGCAGCCCTGAAGGGACTAGCGGTAACAATGAGCAGTTCTTC. This sequence encodes CASSPEGTSGNNEQFF.

The J gene is TRBJ1-1, the V gene TRBV5-1; 10 bases fit TRBD1. The CDR3 covers 16 residues. The V segment lost 0 bases and the J segment 1 base; nucleotides outside the gene matches: 3. In germline, CDR1 is SGHRS, CDR2 YFSETQ. This chain's CDR3 is CASSLARTGGNTEAFF. CDR3 in DNA: TGCGCCAGCAGCTTGGCCCGGACAGGGGGGAACACTGAAGCTTTCTTT.

This clonotype was detected ten times or more. The chain employs TRBV12-3 or TRBV12-4 and TRBJ2-1, with D maybe TRBD1 (5 bases). CDR3 length: 15 residues. V was pared by 4 bases and J by 6 bases, with 16 bases between. CDR3 residues: CASSYQGSLFNEQFF. In DNA, the CDR3 is TGTGCCAGCAGTTACCAGGGTTCGCTCTTCAATGAGCAGTTCTTC.

This clonotype was recorded at least ten times. The CDR3 is CASASHKQGSYEQYF. CDR3 coding DNA: TGTGCCAGCGCCTCTCACAAACAGGGTTCCTACGAGCAGTACTTC. V gene TRBV28 combines with J gene TRBJ2-7; tentative D call: TRBD1 (6 bases). The germline gives CDR1 MDHEN, CDR2 SYDVKM. Trimming shortened V by 8 bases and J by 1 base, and 18 bases separated the two germline ends. The CDR3 consists of 15 residues.

This clonotype is medium-sized in the sample. V is TRBV5-1 and J is TRBJ1-6; the D is unclear. CDR3 length: 13 residues. Germline V gene data show CDR1 as SGHRS and CDR2 as YFSETQ. Deletions cut 4 bases from V and 10 bases from J, with 12 bases between. The CDR3 sequence: CASSVDIRSPLHF. CDR3 bases: TGCGCCAGCAGCGTTGACATTCGGTCACCCCTCCACTTT.

This clonotype was recorded at least ten times. The rearrangement joins TRBV7-9 to TRBJ2-5; D is unresolved. CDR1 and CDR2 (germline): SEHNR, FQNEAQ (reference sequence). Trimming stripped 0 bases from V and 4 bases from J, with 6 bases between. The CDR3 spans 13 residues. In nucleotides, the CDR3 is TGTGCCAGCAGCTTAGCCGCGTTAGAGACCCAGTACTTC. It is translated as CASSLAALETQYF.

This clonotype was counted many times. This rearrangement joins TRBV19 to TRBJ2-7; tentative D call: TRBD2 (6 bases). This CDR3 has 14 residues. Trimming shortened V by 6 bases and J by 0 bases, and 12 bases separated the two germline ends. From germline, CDR1 is LNHDA and CDR2 SQIVND (reference sequence). For the CDR3, the DNA is TGTGCCAGTAGCGGGAGCGCCTCCTCCTACGAGCAGTACTTC. Translation: CASSGSASSYEQYF.

This clonotype was counted ten times or more. V and J are TRBV5-1 and TRBJ2-5; TRBD2 matches at 14 bases. The CDR3 runs to 16 residues. Germline lookup yields CDR1 SGHRS and CDR2 YFSETQ. V gave up 4 bases and J gave up 1 base; unmatched junction bases: 3. The CDR3 region has the DNA TGCGCCAGCAGCGGGGGGACTAGCGGGAGCCAAGAGACCCAGTACTTC. It specifies CASSGGTSGSQETQYF.

This clonotype appeared many times. This chain joins TRBV11-3 and TRBJ1-1; D may be TRBD1 (6 bases). CDR1 SGHNT and CDR2 YENEEA come from the germline V gene. Trimming removed 4 bases from V and 2 bases from J, with 14 bases in between. This CDR3 contains 15 residues. CDR3 nucleotides: TGTGCCAGCAGCTCGCAGACAGGAGCTAACACTGAAGCTTTCTTT. Translated, it gives CASSSQTGANTEAFF.

Remarks on this clonotype: Given a much more abundant clone one base away, this may be a read error. This chain links TRBV7-6 with TRBJ1-1, with D perhaps TRBD1 (6 bases). The CDR3 contains 16 residues. Per germline, CDR1 SGHVS and CDR2 FNYEAQ. The CDR3 coding sequence is TGTGCCAGCGGCTTGTGGGGGGGCGCCGGGGGTACTGAAGCTTTCTTT. Encoded protein: CASGLWGGAGGTEAFF.

This clonotype showed up just a few times. The chain couples TRBV6-5 to TRBJ2-7; 9 bases align to TRBD2. The germline gives CDR1 MNHEY, CDR2 SVGAGI. With V trimmed by 0 bases and J by 7 bases, 13 bases remained unmatched. The length of the CDR3 is 17 residues. The CDR3 here is CASSYSIPRAGGEEQYF. Here the CDR3 DNA reads TGTGCCAGCAGTTACTCGATTCCACGAGCGGGAGGTGAAGAGCAGTACTTC.